The 19 T cell receptor beta chains below come from one sample, sequenced in a study of blood T cell repertoires in COVID-19. Generated by immunoSEQ multiplex PCR, the TCRdb table keeps only in-frame clones and is missing some. Among roughly 180,000 clones listed, roughly 84% were seen once. The sequenced sample consisted of peripheral blood. These receptors were obtained from a man aged 55-75 years who had recovered from COVID-19.

The chain combines TRBV7-3 with TRBJ2-7; possible D gene TRBD1, 5 bases. V was clipped by 4 bases and J by 2 bases, with 9 bases between them. Germline values: CDR1 SGHTA, CDR2 FQGTGA. CDR3 length: 13 residues. The CDR3 sequence: CASSWGKTYEQYF. The CDR3 DNA follows: TGTGCCAGCAGCTGGGGCAAGACCTACGAGCAGTACTTC.

This rearrangement joins TRBV6-5 to TRBJ1-1, with D possibly TRBD1 on 6 matching bases. The CDR3 has 13 residues. V lost 9 bases to trimming and J lost 6 bases, with 17 bases between them. Germline assignment: CDR1 MNHEY and CDR2 SVGAGI. The CDR3 nucleotides are TGTGCCAGTCGGGGGGGGGCGGGGTCTGAAGCTTTCTTT. Translation: CASRGGAGSEAFF.

This clone turned up a few times. The genes are TRBV19 and TRBJ1-1; D might be TRBD1 (6 bases). The V gene lost 2 bases and the J gene lost 1 base, with 14 bases spanning the gap. This CDR3 has 16 amino acids. Germline V gives CDR1 LNHDA, CDR2 SQIVND (reference sequence). The CDR3 region has the DNA TGTGCCAGTAGTATAATCGGCACAGGGCAGAACACTGAAGCTTTCTTT. It yields the protein CASSIIGTGQNTEAFF.

The V and J genes are TRBV2 and TRBJ2-3; 11 bases are a match to TRBD1. CDR1 is SNHLY, CDR2 FYNNEI, per germline. V dropped 10 bases and J dropped 3; count of bases not matched to a gene: 9. The CDR3 sequence is 15 residues long. CDR3 amino acids: CATKWDRGGTDTQYF. The CDR3 DNA reads TGTGCCACGAAATGGGACAGGGGGGGGACAGATACGCAGTATTTT.

The chain carries TRBV3-1 (or the pseudogene TRBV3-2) and TRBJ1-5; no definite D call. Germline CDR1 reads LGHDT; CDR2 reads YNNKEL (reference sequence). V was shortened by 0 bases and J by 6 bases, with 9 bases between the two germline ends. The CDR3 runs to 14 residues. Written as DNA, the CDR3 is TGTGCCAGCAGCCAAGAGATGGGAGGTCAGCCCCAGCATTTT. Amino acids: CASSQEMGGQPQHF.

The rearrangement joins TRBV5-4 to TRBJ2-7, with TRBD2 matching over 7 bases. CDR1 and CDR2 (germline): SGHNT, YYREEE (reference sequence). The junction had 3 bases not matched to a gene; V was cut back by 0 bases and J by 6 bases. The CDR3 has 13 residues. As DNA, the CDR3 is TGTGCCAGCAGCTTGGCTCGCGGGGGCGAGCAGTACTTC. Its protein product is CASSLARGGEQYF.

This clone was recorded only once. The chain couples TRBV19 to TRBJ2-7, with D perhaps TRBD1 (5 bases). Germline loops: CDR1 LNHDA, CDR2 SQIVND (reference sequence). The CDR3 sequence is 14 residues long. V was pared by 6 bases and J by 0 bases, with 12 bases between. The CDR3 DNA follows: TGTGCCAGTAGGGACACCGGGTCCTCCTACGAGCAGTACTTC. It encodes CASRDTGSSYEQYF.

The chain carries TRBV5-5 and TRBJ1-6; 8 bases align to TRBD1. V trimming: 7 bases; J trimming: 8 bases; junction bases outside the gene matches: 8. CDR1 is SGHKS, CDR2 YYEKEE, per germline (reference sequence). This CDR3 contains 14 residues. The CDR3 protein is CASLPQGADSPLHF. CDR3 sequence (DNA): TGTGCCAGCCTGCCCCAGGGGGCGGATTCACCCCTCCACTTT.

The gene calls are TRBV6-1 and TRBJ1-1; no clear D gene. CDR1 is MNHNS and CDR2 is SASEGT in the germline V gene. This CDR3 has 13 residues. Trimming left V 2 bases short and J 4 bases short, with 8 bases between. CDR3 DNA sequence: TGTGCCAGCAGTGAACGACCGGGCACTGAAGCTTTCTTT. Protein sequence: CASSERPGTEAFF.

In this sample, this clone turned up once. V usage is TRBV29-1 and J usage is TRBJ2-5; TRBD2 might be the D (5 bases). V gave up 4 bases and J gave up 4 bases, with 10 bases separating them. The CDR3 spans 12 residues. Germline V gives CDR1 SQVTM, CDR2 ANQGSEA. CDR3 sequence: CSVGGLRETQYF. The CDR3 DNA reads TGCAGCGTTGGTGGACTCAGAGAGACCCAGTACTTC.

This sequence joins TRBV4-2 and TRBJ2-3; TRBD2 matches at 7 bases. CDR3 length equals 16 residues. CDR1 LGHNA and CDR2 YNFKEQ come from the germline V gene. The V gene end was trimmed by 0 bases and the J gene end by 1 base; junction bases not matched to a gene: 4. The CDR3 is CASSQDDRGGTDTQYF. DNA of the CDR3: TGTGCCAGCAGCCAAGATGACCGGGGGGGCACAGATACGCAGTATTTT.

The chain links TRBV19 to TRBJ2-7; 9 nucleotides match TRBD1. Germline CDR1 and CDR2: LNHDA and SQIVND (reference sequence). The CDR3 loop spans 14 amino acids. With 5 bases clipped from V and 3 bases from J, the junction kept 5 bases outside the gene matches. DNA of the CDR3: TGTGCCAGTAGTGCTCGGGACAGGGACTACGAGCAGTACTTC. This translates into CASSARDRDYEQYF.

The sample holds a few counts of this clone. This sequence joins TRBV27 and TRBJ1-2; TRBD1 might be the D (6 bases). Per germline, CDR1 MNHEY and CDR2 SMNVEV (reference sequence). This CDR3 is 12 amino acids long. The germline V and J ends were trimmed by 3 bases and 6 bases, with 8 bases remaining between them. Written as DNA, the CDR3 is TGTGCCAGCAGTTTCAGGGGTAATGGCTACACCTTC. Amino acid sequence: CASSFRGNGYTF.

This chain joins TRBV7-3 and TRBJ1-1; D is uncertain. Germline assignment: CDR1 SGHTA and CDR2 FQGTGA. V was shortened by 1 base and J by 2 bases, with 14 bases between the two germline ends. The length of the CDR3 is 16 residues. The CDR3 region is CASSLRVMGDNTEAFF. CDR3 nucleotides: TGTGCCAGCAGCTTAAGGGTGATGGGAGACAACACTGAAGCTTTCTTT.

V and J are TRBV9 and TRBJ2-4, with a possible D match to TRBD1 (6 bases). Germline V gene sequence: CDR1 SGDLS, CDR2 YYNGEE. Trimming left V 0 bases short and J 8 bases short, with 15 bases between. The CDR3 is made up of 15 amino acids. CDR3 amino acids: CASSVGQAPSHIQYF. The CDR3 nucleotides read TGTGCCAGCAGCGTAGGACAGGCCCCCAGCCACATTCAGTACTTC.

The J gene is TRBJ1-2, the V gene TRBV6-6, with D tentatively TRBD1 (5 bases). CDR1 is MNHNY, CDR2 SVGAGI, per germline (reference sequence). Trimming took 4 bases from V and 7 from J, leaving 13 bases between them. The CDR3 consists of 13 residues. This CDR3 is CASSLGRWGGYTF. The CDR3 DNA follows: TGTGCCAGCAGTTTGGGGCGCTGGGGTGGCTACACCTTC.

The CDR3 sequence: CASSPRQGAFYRSYEQYF. The CDR3 bases are TGCGCCAGCAGTCCTCGACAGGGGGCATTCTACAGATCCTACGAGCAGTACTTC. The chain is built from TRBV23-1 and TRBJ2-7, with 10 bases aligning to TRBD1. TRBV23-1 qualifies as an ORF whose function is uncertain. This CDR3 contains 18 residues. The V and J ends lost 4 bases and 1 base, in that order; junction bases with no gene match: 13.

The DNA for the CDR3 is TGTGCCAGCAGTCCCGGACAGGGGAATGGGTGGGGTGAAGCTTTCTTT. Translating gives CASSPGQGNGWGEAFF. The chain couples TRBV27 to TRBJ1-1; 9 bases map to TRBD1. V shed 5 bases and J 7 bases; nucleotides not matched to a gene: 14. The CDR3 runs 16 residues. Germline V gene sequence: CDR1 MNHEY, CDR2 SMNVEV (reference sequence).

The chain links TRBV5-1 to TRBJ2-2, with 7 bases fitting TRBD2. The trim removed 4 bases at V and 4 bases at J, leaving 7 bases unmatched. Germline CDR1 and CDR2: SGHRS and YFSETQ. The CDR3 length is 15 residues. This CDR3 is CASSPAGTTTGELFF. The CDR3 DNA reads TGCGCCAGCAGCCCAGCGGGGACGACCACCGGGGAGCTGTTTTTT.